The rows below give T cell receptor beta chains drawn from one sample of a study of identical twins. TCRdb analysed the 5' RACE reads with MiXCR anew, one entry per CDR3 protein. The sample lists some 690,000 distinct CDR3 sequences, 21% occurring once. Separately, the same data were catalogued under a study of T cells expressing NK-cell markers.

Sequencing input: PBMCs. All receptors derive from a woman between 18 and 30 years old in good health. The CDR3 runs from the conserved cysteine through the conserved F or W. The order of the fields is J gene, clone size, D gene, V gene, CDR3 length, CDR3 protein, CDR3 DNA. A D gene is named only where the DNA matches it firmly. Clone size is shown for a subset of rows, as once, few, many or a class of expanded clone.

J gene: TRBJ1-2; clone size: .; D gene: .; V gene: TRBV20-1; CDR3 length: 15; CDR3 protein: CSARERTAGGGGYTF; CDR3 DNA: TGCAGTGCTAGAGAGCGGACGGCCGGAGGCGGCGGCTACACCTTC
J gene: TRBJ2-7; clone size: .; D gene: .; V gene: TRBV7-8; CDR3 length: 11; CDR3 protein: CASSIMSEQYF; CDR3 DNA: TGTGCCAGCAGTATTATGTCGGAGCAGTACTTC
J gene: TRBJ2-1; clone size: many; D gene: TRBD2; V gene: TRBV19; CDR3 length: 12; CDR3 protein: CASSIIATSIFF; CDR3 DNA: TGTGCCAGTAGTATAATCGCGACTAGCATATTCTTC
J gene: TRBJ1-4; clone size: .; D gene: .; V gene: TRBV6-1; CDR3 length: 13; CDR3 protein: CATGGSRNEKLFF; CDR3 DNA: TGTGCCACCGGGGGATCCCGGAATGAAAAACTGTTTTTT
J gene: TRBJ2-3; clone size: many; D gene: TRBD2; V gene: TRBV5-1; CDR3 length: 14; CDR3 protein: CASRWGGDSDTQYF; CDR3 DNA: TGCGCCAGCAGGTGGGGGGGAGATTCAGATACGCAGTATTTT
J gene: TRBJ2-3; clone size: few; D gene: .; V gene: TRBV24-1; CDR3 length: 11; CDR3 protein: CAALPLNTQYF; CDR3 DNA: TGTGCCGCCCTACCTTTGAATACGCAGTATTTT
J gene: TRBJ2-5; clone size: .; D gene: .; V gene: TRBV5-6; CDR3 length: 14; CDR3 protein: CASSLGGRPGAQYF; CDR3 DNA: TGTGCCAGCAGCTTGGGTGGCCGGCCAGGGGCCCAGTACTTC
J gene: TRBJ2-2; clone size: .; D gene: .; V gene: TRBV7-9; CDR3 length: 16; CDR3 protein: CASSPSEGANTGELFF; CDR3 DNA: TGTGCCAGCAGCCCCTCGGAGGGGGCAAACACCGGGGAGCTGTTTTTT
J gene: TRBJ2-5; clone size: .; D gene: .; V gene: TRBV25-1; CDR3 length: 16; CDR3 protein: CASSEYLRSDQETQYF; CDR3 DNA: TGTGCCAGCAGTGAATATCTTCGATCCGACCAAGAGACCCAGTACTTC
J gene: TRBJ2-7; clone size: many; D gene: TRBD2; V gene: TRBV6-1; CDR3 length: 14; CDR3 protein: CASSSGTTFYEQYF; CDR3 DNA: TGTGCCAGCAGCTCCGGGACTACATTCTACGAGCAGTACTTC
J gene: TRBJ1-4; clone size: .; D gene: .; V gene: TRBV7-9; CDR3 length: 15; CDR3 protein: CASSSRGSLNEKLFF; CDR3 DNA: TGTGCCAGCAGCTCCCGAGGGAGCCTGAACGAAAAACTGTTTTTT
J gene: TRBJ1-4; clone size: .; D gene: TRBD1; V gene: TRBV6-6; CDR3 length: 13; CDR3 protein: CASSYIRDRKLFF; CDR3 DNA: TGTGCCAGCAGTTACATCCGGGACAGAAAACTGTTTTTT
J gene: TRBJ2-1; clone size: .; D gene: .; V gene: TRBV10-3; CDR3 length: 12; CDR3 protein: CAIMESYNEQFF; CDR3 DNA: TGTGCCATCATGGAGAGTTACAATGAGCAGTTCTTC
J gene: TRBJ2-7; clone size: few; D gene: .; V gene: TRBV29-1; CDR3 length: 13; CDR3 protein: CSVSFGPTYEQYF; CDR3 DNA: TGCAGCGTTTCTTTCGGACCCACCTACGAGCAGTACTTC
J gene: TRBJ2-3; clone size: few; D gene: .; V gene: TRBV15; CDR3 length: 12; CDR3 protein: CATSPSLDTQYF; CDR3 DNA: TGTGCCACCAGCCCCAGTTTGGATACGCAGTATTTT